These 13 T cell receptor beta chains were all obtained from the same sample, sequenced in a study of T cell responses to AZD1222 COVID-19 vaccine. Measured with immunoSEQ multiplex PCR; TCRdb has only the in-frame clones, and not every one. The repertoire holds roughly 65,000 clones, with over 60% as singletons. The sample was peripheral blood, taken on day 0 of AZD1222 vaccination. The receptor set was obtained from an adult in good health.

CDR3 DNA: TGTGCCAGCAGTGGTAGCGGGGGGCATCGAGAGACCCAGTACTTC. This codes for CASSGSGGHRETQYF. The chain uses TRBV6-2 or TRBV6-3 and TRBJ2-5; the match to TRBD2 covers 10 bases. Germline V gene data show CDR1 as MNHEY and CDR2 as SVGEGT. V gave up 5 bases and J gave up 4 bases; unmatched junction bases: 7. This CDR3 is 15 amino acids long.

The genes are TRBV6-1 and TRBJ1-1; perhaps TRBD1 as D (6 bases). V was trimmed by 2 bases and J by 7 bases, leaving 11 bases between them. The CDR3 loop spans 13 amino acids. CDR1 and CDR2 from the germline V gene are MNHNS and SASEGT. The CDR3 loop reads CASSESGAGEAFF. In DNA form, the CDR3 reads TGTGCCAGCAGTGAATCGGGGGCGGGTGAAGCTTTCTTT.

This clone turned up a few times. The chain employs TRBV4-1 and TRBJ2-5; D unclear. The CDR3 is 13 residues long. The ends were cut back, 4 bases at V and 1 base at J, with 7 bases in the middle. From germline, CDR1 is MGHRA and CDR2 YSYEKL. CDR3 protein: CASSPYTQETQYF. The CDR3, as DNA: TGCGCCAGCAGCCCTTACACCCAAGAGACCCAGTACTTC.

The chain joins TRBV6-1 to TRBJ2-2, with 11 bases identical to TRBD2. In germline, CDR1 is MNHNS, CDR2 SASEGT. The CDR3 has 19 amino acids. The J segment lost 1 base and the V segment lost 2 bases, leaving 9 bases of the junction unmatched. CDR3 loop: CASSELAGGLQMNTGELFF. CDR3 DNA: TGTGCCAGCAGTGAACTAGCGGGGGGCCTCCAAATGAACACCGGGGAGCTGTTTTTT.

The chain links TRBV2 to TRBJ1-6; TRBD1 aligns across 8 bases. The CDR3 is 13 residues long. The V gene's germline CDR1 is SNHLY and CDR2 FYNNEI. V gave up 2 bases and J gave up 16 bases; unmatched junction bases: 7. CDR3 nucleotide sequence: TGTGCCAGCAGTGAAATGACAGGGGAGAAGCTCCACTTT. This encodes CASSEMTGEKLHF. The full variable domain, with the rest looked up from reference TRBV2 and TRBJ1-6, is EPEVTQTPSHQVTQMGQEVILRCVPISNHLYFYWYRQILGQKVEFLVSFYNNEISEKSEIFDDQFSVERPDGSNFTLKIRSTKLEDSAMYFCASSEMTGEKLHFGNGTRLTVT.

The chain links TRBV9 to TRBJ1-1, with D maybe TRBD1 (6 bases). V was trimmed by 3 bases and J by 4 bases, leaving 19 bases between them. Looked up from germline, CDR1 is SGDLS and CDR2 is YYNGEE. This CDR3 has 16 residues. This CDR3 is CASSDPPDRLFTEAFF. The CDR3 DNA reads as TGTGCCAGCAGCGACCCCCCGGACAGACTATTCACTGAAGCTTTCTTT.

This chain uses TRBV6-6 with TRBJ1-5; unclear D gene. Trimming took 0 bases from V and 8 from J, leaving 11 bases between them. The germline V gene encodes CDR1 MNHNY and CDR2 SVGAGI (reference sequence). The CDR3 totals 14 residues. The CDR3 DNA reads TGTGCCAGCAGTTACTCAAGTGCAGCCGAGCCCCAGCATTTT. It codes for CASSYSSAAEPQHF.

V and J are TRBV2 and TRBJ2-3; D is uncertain. V gave up 3 bases and J gave up 2 bases, with 9 bases separating them. From germline, CDR1 is SNHLY and CDR2 FYNNEI. The CDR3 totals 14 residues. CDR3 sequence reads: CASSDRVYTDTQYF. In DNA, the CDR3 is TGTGCCAGCAGTGACCGTGTATACACAGATACGCAGTATTTT.

The chain carries TRBV27 and TRBJ2-5; 10 bases agree with TRBD2. The V and J ends lost 6 bases and 5 bases, in that order; junction bases with no gene match: 9. This CDR3 is built from 15 residues. CDR1 and CDR2 from the germline V gene are MNHEY and SMNVEV (reference sequence). The CDR3 loop is CASSSMGLAYETQYF. CDR3 coding DNA: TGTGCCAGCAGCTCCATGGGACTAGCGTACGAGACCCAGTACTTC.

The chain employs TRBV6-5 and TRBJ2-1, with a weak D call TRBD1 (6 bases). V lost 5 bases, J lost 7 bases, and 9 bases lay in between. Germline V gene data show CDR1 as MNHEY and CDR2 as SVGAGI. The CDR3 runs 12 residues. In nucleotides, the CDR3 is TGTGCCAGCAGTCAAAGGGGGAATGAGCAGTTCTTC. Translated: CASSQRGNEQFF.

The sample holds one count of this clone. This chain uses TRBV10-2 with TRBJ2-1; D tentatively reads TRBD1 or TRBD2 (5 bases each). Trimming stripped 2 bases from V and 8 bases from J, with 7 bases between. The CDR3 is 12 residues long. Germline CDR1 is WSHSY and CDR2 is SAAADI. This CDR3 is CASSEQGHEQFF. As DNA, the CDR3 is TGCGCCAGCAGTGAGCAGGGACATGAGCAGTTCTTC.

CDR3 loop: CASSLWGTDGYTF. CDR3 in DNA: TGTGCCAGCAGTTTATGGGGGACAGATGGCTACACCTTC. V is TRBV27 and J is TRBJ1-2, with TRBD1 matching 7 bases. Trimming removed 1 base from V and 6 bases from J; junction bases left unmatched: 2. The CDR3 extends over 13 amino acids. Per the germline V gene, CDR1 is MNHEY and CDR2 is SMNVEV (reference sequence).

About this clone: At the DNA level, this CDR3 is encoded by other sequences in the same sample as well. J is TRBJ1-1 and V is TRBV3-1 (or the pseudogene TRBV3-2), with D unresolved. The CDR3 extends over 13 amino acids. Trimming cost V 5 bases and J 1 base, with 8 bases left between them. Germline V CDR1 and CDR2: LGHDT, YNNKEL (reference sequence). CDR3 DNA: TGTGCCAGCAGCAGGGAAGGGAACACTGAAGCTTTCTTT. It specifies CASSREGNTEAFF.